This T cell receptor beta chain appears in the sequencing data of a study of T cell repertoires in cytomegalovirus infection (dated by TCRdb to the late 2010s). General notes on the study: Peptide stimulations targeted recently identified HLA-C-restricted CMV epitopes, whose presentation resists viral immunomodulation, together with well-studied HLA-B-restricted epitopes. Because public TCR beta signatures pointed to carriage of CMV infection together with the matching HLA type, the HLA type of each donor mattered for the analysis. The investigation overall reported the following: The ex vivo response was dominated by HLA-C-restricted CMV-specific TCR beta clonotypes, which also provided the single most frequent clonotype in two of eight donors. Cumulative frequency of public TCR beta family members discriminated carriers of CMV infection plus the relevant HLA type in this cohort and an independent approximately 350-donor cohort.

The run used an Illumina HiSeq 1500. TCRdb cleaned the public reads at Q25 with fastp, built clones with MiXCR and kept in-frame beta chains. Each record represents a unique CDR3 protein, reported with the most common genes and DNA among its rows. The sample includes some 320,000 distinct CDR3 sequences, with under 35% observed a single time. The ten largest make up roughly 20% of the sample. The treatment or condition label on this specimen signifies: in vitro stimulation with specific CMV peptide epitopes to enrich CMV-specific T cells. Of note for this clonotype: Its antigen is currently not known. The DNA is omitted, as the CDR3 cannot be located on it reliably, and the CDR3 follows TCRdb's listing.

From the cysteine up to the phenylalanine, the CDR3 has a length of 20 residues. The source was cultured PBMCs, collected from culture after CMV antigen stimulation. The chain is encoded by TRBV7-5 joined to TRBJ2-7; the table's D gene call, TRBD2, was not cross checked with the DNA. TRBV7-5 corresponds to a pseudogene. The receptor's source is a human donor in good health (CMV status not recorded). Some clones in this sample may be carry-over from other donors' samples. The CDR3 protein sequence reads: CISVPEALGLAGLSSYEQYF.